The following is a T cell receptor beta chain sequence with its context. Trimming cost V 4 bases and J 8 bases; bases outside gene matches: 11. Looked up from germline, CDR1 is SGDLS and CDR2 is YYNGEE. The length of the CDR3 is 16 residues. The entry originates in a study of control samples from healthy donors and cancer patients. The protocol was immunoSEQ multiplex PCR, while the TCRdb copy is restricted to in-frame clones and leaves out a portion. The sample has some 210,000 clones, approximately 91% seen once; the top ten hold roughly 1.9%. This TCR derives from a man younger than 40 in good health. The sample comprised blood. The rearrangement links TRBV9 to TRBJ2-1, with 11 bases fitting TRBD2. CDR3 sequence (DNA): TGTGCCAGCAGCTCCGATAGCGGGGGGGCAGGAGATGAGCAGTTCTTC. It specifies CASSSDSGGAGDEQFF. Filled out from reference TRBV9 and TRBJ2-1, the complete variable domain reads DSGVTQTPKHLITATGQRVTLRCSPRSGDLSVYWYQQSLDQGLQFLIQYYNGEERAKGNILERFSAQQFPDLHSELNLSSLELGDSALYFCASSSDSGGAGDEQFFGPGTRLTVL.